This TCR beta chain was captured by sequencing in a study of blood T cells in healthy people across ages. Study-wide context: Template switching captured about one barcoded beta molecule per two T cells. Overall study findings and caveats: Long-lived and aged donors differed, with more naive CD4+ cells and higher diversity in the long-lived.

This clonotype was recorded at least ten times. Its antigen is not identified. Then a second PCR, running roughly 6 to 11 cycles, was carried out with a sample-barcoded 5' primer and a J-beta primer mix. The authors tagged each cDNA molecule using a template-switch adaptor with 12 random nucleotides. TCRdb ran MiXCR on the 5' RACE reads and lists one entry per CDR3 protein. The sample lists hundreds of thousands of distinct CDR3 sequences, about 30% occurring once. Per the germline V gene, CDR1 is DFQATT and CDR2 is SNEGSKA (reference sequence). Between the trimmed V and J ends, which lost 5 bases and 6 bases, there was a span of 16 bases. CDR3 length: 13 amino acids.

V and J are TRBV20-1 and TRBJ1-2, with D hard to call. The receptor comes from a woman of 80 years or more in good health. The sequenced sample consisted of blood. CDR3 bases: TGCAGTGCTCTGATGCCTCTAGGACATGGCTACACCTTC. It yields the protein CSALMPLGHGYTF.